The rows below give T cell receptor beta chains drawn from one sample of a study of blood T cell repertoires in COVID-19. Some clones are missing from TCRdb's copy, which holds only in-frame ones; the method was immunoSEQ multiplex PCR. Of more than 65,000 clones in the sample, roughly 80% were seen once. Specimen: peripheral blood. Receptors originate from a man aged 55 to 70 with acute or convalescent COVID-19. CDR3s include the opening cysteine and the closing phenylalanine or tryptophan. Fields, in order: D gene, V gene, J gene, clone size, CDR3 protein, CDR3 DNA. A D gene is named only where the DNA matches it firmly. Some rows mark clone size as missing; the rest say once, few, many or name a class of expanded clone.

d_call: NA
v_call: TRBV12-3/TRBV12-4
j_call: TRBJ1-3
clone_size: NA
cdr3_aa: CASTGFSGNTIYF
cdr3_nt: TGTGCCAGCACGGGTTTCTCTGGAAACACCATATATTTT

d_call: TRBD1
v_call: TRBV29-1
j_call: TRBJ2-5
clone_size: NA
cdr3_aa: CSASRDRGETQYF
cdr3_nt: TGCAGCGCTAGCCGGGACAGGGGAGAGACCCAGTACTTC

d_call: NA
v_call: TRBV10-3
j_call: TRBJ2-2
clone_size: NA
cdr3_aa: CAILREDANTGELFF
cdr3_nt: TGTGCCATCCTGAGAGAGGATGCGAACACCGGGGAGCTGTTTTTT

d_call: NA
v_call: TRBV2
j_call: TRBJ2-7
clone_size: once
cdr3_aa: CASRDTGKSYEQYF
cdr3_nt: TGTGCCAGCAGGGATACAGGGAAATCCTACGAGCAGTACTTC

d_call: NA
v_call: TRBV10-3
j_call: TRBJ1-5
clone_size: once
cdr3_aa: CAISEEGEAQHF
cdr3_nt: TGTGCCATCAGTGAGGAGGGTGAAGCCCAGCATTTT

d_call: TRBD1
v_call: TRBV18
j_call: TRBJ2-7
clone_size: NA
cdr3_aa: CASSRQGAHGEQYF
cdr3_nt: TGTGCCAGCTCACGTCAGGGGGCGCATGGCGAGCAGTACTTC

d_call: NA
v_call: TRBV24-1
j_call: TRBJ1-5
clone_size: few
cdr3_aa: CATSVGGVGGNQPQHF
cdr3_nt: TGTGCCACCAGTGTGGGGGGGGTAGGGGGCAATCAGCCCCAGCATTTT

d_call: TRBD1
v_call: TRBV27
j_call: TRBJ1-6
clone_size: NA
cdr3_aa: CASSPRQGISPLHF
cdr3_nt: TGTGCCAGCAGTCCCAGACAGGGGATATCACCCCTCCACTTT

d_call: TRBD1
v_call: TRBV27
j_call: TRBJ1-5
clone_size: NA
cdr3_aa: CASSLQGAGGQPQHF
cdr3_nt: TGTGCCAGCAGTTTACAGGGGGCAGGGGGGCAGCCCCAGCATTTT

d_call: NA
v_call: TRBV18
j_call: TRBJ1-4
clone_size: NA
cdr3_aa: CASSPPGEGRNEKLFF
cdr3_nt: TGTGCCAGCTCACCACCGGGGGAGGGCAGAAATGAAAAACTGTTTTTT

d_call: NA
v_call: TRBV6-5
j_call: TRBJ2-1
clone_size: NA
cdr3_aa: CASKPGISSYNEQFF
cdr3_nt: TGTGCCAGCAAACCGGGGATTTCCTCCTACAATGAGCAGTTCTTC

d_call: NA
v_call: TRBV6-5
j_call: TRBJ1-4
clone_size: NA
cdr3_aa: CASSYWGRTNEKLFF
cdr3_nt: TGTGCCAGCAGTTACTGGGGCAGGACAAATGAAAAACTGTTTTTT

d_call: NA
v_call: TRBV11-2
j_call: TRBJ2-7
clone_size: NA
cdr3_aa: CASGRGGGYEQYF
cdr3_nt: TGTGCCAGCGGCAGAGGGGGGGGCTACGAGCAGTACTTC

d_call: TRBD1
v_call: TRBV6-5
j_call: TRBJ1-4
clone_size: NA
cdr3_aa: CASNRGNEKLFF
cdr3_nt: TGTGCCAGCAACAGGGGGAATGAAAAACTGTTTTTT

d_call: TRBD1
v_call: TRBV3-1/TRBV3-2
j_call: TRBJ2-7
clone_size: NA
cdr3_aa: CASSQDLGTGPYEQYF
cdr3_nt: TGTGCCAGCAGCCAAGATCTCGGGACAGGGCCCTACGAGCAGTACTTC

d_call: NA
v_call: TRBV7-2
j_call: TRBJ2-1
clone_size: NA
cdr3_aa: CASSLMGHSSYNEQFF
cdr3_nt: TGTGCCAGCAGCTTAATGGGGCATAGCTCCTACAATGAGCAGTTCTTC

d_call: NA
v_call: TRBV14
j_call: TRBJ1-5
clone_size: NA
cdr3_aa: CASSQGGGNQPQHF
cdr3_nt: TGTGCCAGCAGCCAAGGGGGGGGGAATCAGCCCCAGCATTTT

d_call: TRBD1
v_call: TRBV19
j_call: TRBJ2-7
clone_size: NA
cdr3_aa: CASSIGDRGIYEQYF
cdr3_nt: TGTGCCAGTAGTATCGGCGACAGGGGAATCTACGAGCAGTACTTC

d_call: NA
v_call: TRBV2
j_call: TRBJ1-4
clone_size: NA
cdr3_aa: CASSEARAAIEKLFF
cdr3_nt: TGTGCCAGCAGTGAGGCCAGGGCGGCGATTGAAAAACTGTTTTTT

d_call: TRBD1
v_call: TRBV5-1
j_call: TRBJ2-2
clone_size: NA
cdr3_aa: CASSQIDRGRTGELFF
cdr3_nt: TGCGCCAGCAGCCAAATAGACAGGGGGCGAACCGGGGAGCTGTTTTTT

d_call: NA
v_call: TRBV19
j_call: TRBJ1-1
clone_size: NA
cdr3_aa: CASSIDRVGSTEAFF
cdr3_nt: TGTGCCAGTAGTATAGATCGTGTGGGGAGCACTGAAGCTTTCTTT

d_call: NA
v_call: TRBV4-3
j_call: TRBJ1-6
clone_size: NA
cdr3_aa: CASSQMAGRGNSPLHF
cdr3_nt: TGCGCCAGCAGCCAAATGGCTGGGAGGGGTAATTCACCCCTCCACTTT

d_call: TRBD1
v_call: TRBV13
j_call: TRBJ1-6
clone_size: NA
cdr3_aa: CASSSYTENSRDRGYSPLHF
cdr3_nt: TGTGCCAGCAGCTCATATACGGAAAATTCCCGGGACAGGGGGTATTCACCCCTCCACTTT

d_call: NA
v_call: TRBV18
j_call: TRBJ1-2
clone_size: NA
cdr3_aa: CASSRNSDSYGYTF
cdr3_nt: TGTGCCAGCTCTCGCAACTCGGACAGCTATGGCTACACCTTC

d_call: NA
v_call: TRBV4-2
j_call: TRBJ2-1
clone_size: NA
cdr3_aa: CASSRLPGGQDNEQFF
cdr3_nt: TGTGCCAGCAGCCGCCTCCCTGGGGGCCAGGATAATGAGCAGTTCTTC

d_call: NA
v_call: TRBV5-5
j_call: TRBJ1-1
clone_size: NA
cdr3_aa: CASSRGNTEAFF
cdr3_nt: TGTGCCAGCAGCCGAGGGAACACTGAAGCTTTCTTT

d_call: TRBD1
v_call: TRBV7-2
j_call: TRBJ1-4
clone_size: NA
cdr3_aa: CASTPWAGGGEKLFF
cdr3_nt: TGTGCCAGCACCCCCTGGGCAGGGGGTGGTGAAAAACTGTTTTTT

d_call: NA
v_call: TRBV4-1
j_call: TRBJ1-3
clone_size: NA
cdr3_aa: CASSQESRVAGNTIYF
cdr3_nt: TGCGCCAGCAGCCAAGAGAGCAGGGTGGCAGGAAACACCATATATTTT

d_call: NA
v_call: TRBV7-9
j_call: TRBJ1-6
clone_size: NA
cdr3_aa: CASKPRGNEVPLHF
cdr3_nt: TGTGCCAGCAAACCACGGGGTAATGAGGTCCCCCTCCACTTT

d_call: TRBD1
v_call: TRBV29-1
j_call: TRBJ2-7
clone_size: NA
cdr3_aa: CSVGHRDRVHEQYF
cdr3_nt: TGCAGCGTTGGTCATCGGGACAGGGTCCACGAGCAGTACTTC

d_call: TRBD1
v_call: TRBV7-9
j_call: TRBJ1-1
clone_size: NA
cdr3_aa: CASSLGPGTGGEAFF
cdr3_nt: TGTGCCAGCAGCTTGGGACCCGGGACAGGGGGAGAAGCTTTCTTT

d_call: TRBD1
v_call: TRBV10-2
j_call: TRBJ1-1
clone_size: NA
cdr3_aa: CASSGGQAAGVNTEAFF
cdr3_nt: TGCGCCAGCAGTGGGGGACAGGCGGCAGGGGTGAACACTGAAGCTTTCTTT

d_call: NA
v_call: TRBV19
j_call: TRBJ1-4
clone_size: few
cdr3_aa: CASSYEDIFREKLFF
cdr3_nt: TGTGCCAGTAGTTACGAGGACATCTTCCGGGAAAAACTGTTTTTT

d_call: NA
v_call: TRBV2
j_call: TRBJ1-5
clone_size: NA
cdr3_aa: CASRKQDFSNQPQHF
cdr3_nt: TGTGCCAGCAGGAAACAGGATTTTAGCAATCAGCCCCAGCATTTT

d_call: TRBD1
v_call: TRBV25-1
j_call: TRBJ1-4
clone_size: NA
cdr3_aa: CAITQILTGGTNEKLFF
cdr3_nt: TGTGCCATAACGCAAATACTAACAGGGGGCACTAATGAAAAACTGTTTTTT

d_call: TRBD1
v_call: TRBV19
j_call: TRBJ1-4
clone_size: few
cdr3_aa: CASSDRGREKLFF
cdr3_nt: TGTGCCAGCAGCGACAGGGGACGTGAAAAACTGTTTTTT

d_call: NA
v_call: TRBV4-3
j_call: TRBJ2-3
clone_size: NA
cdr3_aa: CASSPMVGGPGRDTQYF
cdr3_nt: TGCGCCAGCAGCCCCATGGTGGGGGGGCCAGGGAGGGATACGCAGTATTTT

d_call: NA
v_call: TRBV16
j_call: TRBJ1-5
clone_size: NA
cdr3_aa: CASSQFPGDSNQPQHF
cdr3_nt: TGTGCCAGCAGCCAATTTCCGGGGGATAGCAATCAGCCCCAGCATTTT

d_call: NA
v_call: TRBV10-2
j_call: TRBJ1-2
clone_size: NA
cdr3_aa: CASSDPQGNYGYTF
cdr3_nt: TGCGCCAGCAGTGACCCCCAGGGGAACTATGGCTACACCTTC

d_call: NA
v_call: TRBV6-4
j_call: TRBJ1-4
clone_size: NA
cdr3_aa: CASSPTGGSEKLFF
cdr3_nt: TGTGCCAGCAGCCCGACGGGTGGGAGTGAAAAACTGTTTTTT

d_call: TRBD1
v_call: TRBV14
j_call: TRBJ2-4
clone_size: NA
cdr3_aa: CASSLGGQGNIQYF
cdr3_nt: TGTGCCAGCAGCCTGGGGGGACAGGGAAACATTCAGTACTTC

d_call: TRBD1
v_call: TRBV27
j_call: TRBJ2-7
clone_size: NA
cdr3_aa: CASSQPTGVGYEQYF
cdr3_nt: TGTGCCAGCAGTCAACCAACAGGGGTCGGGTACGAGCAGTACTTC

d_call: TRBD1
v_call: TRBV15
j_call: TRBJ1-1
clone_size: NA
cdr3_aa: CATSAGTGEDEAFF
cdr3_nt: TGTGCCACCAGCGCCGGGACAGGGGAGGATGAAGCTTTCTTT

d_call: NA
v_call: TRBV29-1
j_call: TRBJ1-3
clone_size: NA
cdr3_aa: CSVVGGSGNTIYF
cdr3_nt: TGCAGCGTTGTGGGGGGCTCTGGAAACACCATATATTTT

d_call: TRBD1
v_call: TRBV10-1
j_call: TRBJ1-1
clone_size: few
cdr3_aa: CASSEDPGGSNLPAPLHTEAFF
cdr3_nt: TGCGCCAGCAGTGAGGATCCAGGGGGCTCGAATCTTCCCGCACCCCTACACACTGAAGCTTTCTTT

d_call: NA
v_call: TRBV19
j_call: TRBJ2-2
clone_size: NA
cdr3_aa: CASSVKQAANTGELFF
cdr3_nt: TGTGCCAGTAGTGTCAAACAGGCCGCGAACACCGGGGAGCTGTTTTTT

d_call: NA
v_call: TRBV5-1
j_call: TRBJ1-3
clone_size: NA
cdr3_aa: CASSNTGPSGNTIYF
cdr3_nt: TGCGCCAGCAGCAATACAGGCCCCTCTGGAAACACCATATATTTT